These T cell receptor beta chains were read from a single sample in a study of cytomegalovirus exposure and HLA in healthy donors. Only in-frame clones appear in the TCRdb table, and some are missing; sequencing was by immunoSEQ multiplex PCR. Here the sample spans about 180,000 clones, about four fifths being singletons. Sequencing was performed on PBMCs. The receptors originated from a woman aged 50 to 65 in good health and CMV-seronegative. CDR3s leave out the opening cysteine and the closing phenylalanine or tryptophan. The D gene is left open where the match is weak.

d_call: NA
j_call: TRBJ1-5
v_call: TRBV5-1
cdr3_aa: ASSRAGDSNQPQH

d_call: NA
j_call: TRBJ2-3
v_call: TRBV18
cdr3_aa: ASSPARATDTQY

d_call: NA
j_call: TRBJ1-4
v_call: TRBV21-1
cdr3_aa: ARTDGDSNEKLF

d_call: TRBD2
j_call: TRBJ2-7
v_call: TRBV5-1
cdr3_aa: ASSLAGDSSYEQY

d_call: TRBD2
j_call: TRBJ2-5
v_call: TRBV4-1
cdr3_aa: ASSNPGTRQETQY

d_call: NA
j_call: TRBJ2-4
v_call: TRBV30
cdr3_aa: AWSGTDLAKNIQY

d_call: TRBD2
j_call: TRBJ2-1
v_call: TRBV11-2
cdr3_aa: ASSLLRTSGGAVYNEQF

d_call: TRBD1
j_call: TRBJ2-7
v_call: TRBV10-1
cdr3_aa: ASSDPGTEYEQY

d_call: NA
j_call: TRBJ2-7
v_call: TRBV28
cdr3_aa: ASSFVEGDYYEQY

d_call: TRBD2
j_call: TRBJ2-1
v_call: TRBV5-6
cdr3_aa: ASSQRGLAGGGEQF

d_call: NA
j_call: TRBJ2-5
v_call: TRBV6-5
cdr3_aa: ASRKDIQETQY

d_call: TRBD1
j_call: TRBJ2-3
v_call: TRBV23-1
cdr3_aa: ASTIGQGRGDTQY

d_call: NA
j_call: TRBJ1-1
v_call: TRBV19
cdr3_aa: ASSISGNEAF

d_call: TRBD2
j_call: TRBJ2-5
v_call: TRBV7-2
cdr3_aa: ASSPRTSFAETQY

d_call: TRBD2
j_call: TRBJ2-5
v_call: TRBV5-1
cdr3_aa: ASSSGLAEETQY

d_call: TRBD2
j_call: TRBJ2-1
v_call: TRBV7-2
cdr3_aa: ASSSGGGLANYNEQF

d_call: TRBD1
j_call: TRBJ2-7
v_call: TRBV6-1
cdr3_aa: ASSDRDRGEY

d_call: NA
j_call: NA
v_call: TRBV4-1
cdr3_aa: ASSPPGAMGGYEQY

d_call: TRBD1
j_call: NA
v_call: TRBV5-6
cdr3_aa: ASSTTGSGYEQY

d_call: NA
j_call: TRBJ2-5
v_call: TRBV5-1
cdr3_aa: ASSLLTHGQETQY

d_call: NA
j_call: TRBJ2-6
v_call: TRBV13
cdr3_aa: ASSSMAGVGANVLT

d_call: NA
j_call: TRBJ1-5
v_call: TRBV28
cdr3_aa: ASSSAGVGRNQPQH

d_call: TRBD1
j_call: TRBJ1-4
v_call: TRBV28
cdr3_aa: ASSYFRQGATMVTNEKLF

d_call: TRBD1
j_call: TRBJ1-5
v_call: TRBV28
cdr3_aa: ASSLVTGGNQPQH